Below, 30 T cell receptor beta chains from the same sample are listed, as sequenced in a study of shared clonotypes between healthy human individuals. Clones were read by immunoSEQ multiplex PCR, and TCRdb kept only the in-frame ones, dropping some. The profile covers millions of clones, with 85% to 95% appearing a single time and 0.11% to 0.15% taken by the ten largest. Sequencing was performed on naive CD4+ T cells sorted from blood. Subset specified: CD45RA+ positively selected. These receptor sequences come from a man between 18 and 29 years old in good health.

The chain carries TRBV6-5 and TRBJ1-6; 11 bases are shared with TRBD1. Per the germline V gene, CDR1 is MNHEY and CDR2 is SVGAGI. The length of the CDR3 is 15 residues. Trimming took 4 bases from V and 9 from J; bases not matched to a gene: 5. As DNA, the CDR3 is TGTGCCAGCAGTTCGGCCGGGACAGGGGGTTCACCCCTCCACTTT. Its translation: CASSSAGTGGSPLHF.

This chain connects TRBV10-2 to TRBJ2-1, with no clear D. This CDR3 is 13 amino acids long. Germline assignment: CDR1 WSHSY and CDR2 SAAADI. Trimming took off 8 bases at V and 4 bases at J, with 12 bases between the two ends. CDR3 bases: TGCGCCAGCCGGGCGAGACCGTACAATGAGCAGTTCTTC. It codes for CASRARPYNEQFF.

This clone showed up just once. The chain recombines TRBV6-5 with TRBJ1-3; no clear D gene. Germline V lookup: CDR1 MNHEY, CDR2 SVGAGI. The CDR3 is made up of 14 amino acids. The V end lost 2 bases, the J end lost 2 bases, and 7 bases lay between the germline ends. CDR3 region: CASSYGIAGNTIYF. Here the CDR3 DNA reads TGTGCCAGCAGTTACGGCATAGCTGGAAACACCATATATTTT.

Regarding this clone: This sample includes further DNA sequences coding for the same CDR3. In nucleotides, the CDR3 is TGCGCCAGCAGCACTAGCGGGAGTCCAGATACGCAGTATTTT. It encodes CASSTSGSPDTQYF. J is TRBJ2-3 and V is TRBV5-1; 11 bases are shared with TRBD2. CDR1 and CDR2 (germline): SGHRS, YFSETQ. Germline trimming cut 4 bases from V and 4 bases from J; bases unmatched to any gene: 2. CDR3 length: 14 amino acids.

The CDR3 DNA sequence: TGCGCCAGCAGGAGTTCGGGAGGGACCGGGGAGCTGTTTTTT. Translating it yields CASRSSGGTGELFF. This chain connects TRBV4-3 to TRBJ2-2; 8 bases are shared with TRBD2. This CDR3 comprises 14 residues. The germline V gene encodes CDR1 LGHNA and CDR2 YSLEER. The ends lost 6 bases at V and 5 bases at J; junction bases unmatched: 5.

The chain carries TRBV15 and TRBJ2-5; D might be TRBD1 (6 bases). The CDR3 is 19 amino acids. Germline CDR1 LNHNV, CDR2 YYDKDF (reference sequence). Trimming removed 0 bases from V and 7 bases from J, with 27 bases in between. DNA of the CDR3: TGTGCCACCAGCAGAGATATTTATTGGGACACTGGGGTTCGAGTGACCCAGTACTTC. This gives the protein CATSRDIYWDTGVRVTQYF.

As DNA, the CDR3 is TGTGCCAGCAGCGTAGGTAATGGGGTCTCTGGAAACACCATATATTTT. Its protein is CASSVGNGVSGNTIYF. The genes are TRBV9 and TRBJ1-3; D call uncertain. Trimming took off 0 bases at V and 0 bases at J, with 10 bases between the two ends. The CDR3 has 16 residues. Germline CDR1 reads SGDLS; CDR2 reads YYNGEE.

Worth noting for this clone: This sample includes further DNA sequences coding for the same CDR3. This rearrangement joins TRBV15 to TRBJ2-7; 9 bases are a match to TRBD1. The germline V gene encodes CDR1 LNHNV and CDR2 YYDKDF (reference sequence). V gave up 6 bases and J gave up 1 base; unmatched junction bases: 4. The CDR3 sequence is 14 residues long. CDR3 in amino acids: CATSPDRGSYEQYF. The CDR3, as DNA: TGTGCCACCAGTCCGGACAGGGGTTCCTACGAGCAGTACTTC.

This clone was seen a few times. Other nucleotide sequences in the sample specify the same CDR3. The CDR3 nucleotides read TGTGCCAGCAGCAGGACAGGGGAGAATTCACCCCTCCACTTT. It yields the protein CASSRTGENSPLHF. The chain links TRBV6-5 to TRBJ1-6; 9 bases line up with TRBD1. The J segment lost 7 bases and the V segment lost 6 bases, leaving 4 bases of the junction unmatched. The CDR3 runs to 14 residues. CDR1 and CDR2 from the germline V gene are MNHEY and SVGAGI.

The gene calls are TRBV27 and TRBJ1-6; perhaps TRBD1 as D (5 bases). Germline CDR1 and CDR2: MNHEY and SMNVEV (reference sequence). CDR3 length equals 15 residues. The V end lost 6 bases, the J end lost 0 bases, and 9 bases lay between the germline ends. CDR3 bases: TGTGCCAGCAGCCCAGGGAGCTCCTATAATTCACCCCTCCACTTT. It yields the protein CASSPGSSYNSPLHF.

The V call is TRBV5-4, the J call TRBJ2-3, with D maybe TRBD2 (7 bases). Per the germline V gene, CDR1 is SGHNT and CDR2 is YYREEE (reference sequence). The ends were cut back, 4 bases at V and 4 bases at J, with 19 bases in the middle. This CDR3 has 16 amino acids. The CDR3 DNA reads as TGTGCCAGCAGCCCCCGGTTAGGGGGGGCCTCAGATACGCAGTATTTT. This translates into CASSPRLGGASDTQYF.

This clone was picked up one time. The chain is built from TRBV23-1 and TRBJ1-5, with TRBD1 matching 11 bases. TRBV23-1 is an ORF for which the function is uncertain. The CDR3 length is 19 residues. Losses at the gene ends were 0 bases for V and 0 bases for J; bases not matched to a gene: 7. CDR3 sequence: CASSQSRTGGFYSNQPQHF. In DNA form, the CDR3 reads TGCGCCAGCAGTCAATCGAGGACAGGGGGCTTTTATAGCAATCAGCCCCAGCATTTT.

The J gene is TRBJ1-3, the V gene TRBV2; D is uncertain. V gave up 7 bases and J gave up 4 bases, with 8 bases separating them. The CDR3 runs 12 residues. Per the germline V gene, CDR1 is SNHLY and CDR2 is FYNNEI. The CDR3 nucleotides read TGTGCCAGCAAGCCAGACGGAAACACCATATATTTT. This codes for CASKPDGNTIYF.

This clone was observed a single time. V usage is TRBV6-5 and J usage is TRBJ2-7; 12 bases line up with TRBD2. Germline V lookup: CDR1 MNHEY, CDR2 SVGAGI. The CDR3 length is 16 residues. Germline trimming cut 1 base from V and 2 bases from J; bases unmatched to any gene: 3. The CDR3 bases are TGTGCCAGCAGTTACTTAGGACTAGCGGGGACCTACGAGCAGTACTTC. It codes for CASSYLGLAGTYEQYF.

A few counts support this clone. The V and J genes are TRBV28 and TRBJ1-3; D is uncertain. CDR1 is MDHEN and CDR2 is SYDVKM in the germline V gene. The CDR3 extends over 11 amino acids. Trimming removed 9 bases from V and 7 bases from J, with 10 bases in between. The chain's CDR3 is CASHSMNTIYF. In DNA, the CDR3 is TGTGCCAGTCACAGCATGAACACCATATATTTT.

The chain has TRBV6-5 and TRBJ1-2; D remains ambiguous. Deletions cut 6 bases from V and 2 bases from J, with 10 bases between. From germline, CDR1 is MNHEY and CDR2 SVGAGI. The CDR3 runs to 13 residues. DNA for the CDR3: TGTGCCAGCAGCGTCAACGCCAACTATGGCTACACCTTC. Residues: CASSVNANYGYTF.

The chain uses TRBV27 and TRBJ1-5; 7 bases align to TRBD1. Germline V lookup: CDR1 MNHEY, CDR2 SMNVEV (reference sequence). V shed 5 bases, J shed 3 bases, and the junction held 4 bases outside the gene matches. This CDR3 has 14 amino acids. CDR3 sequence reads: CASSRQGDNQPQHF. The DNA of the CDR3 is TGTGCCAGCAGTCGTCAGGGGGACAATCAGCCCCAGCATTTT.

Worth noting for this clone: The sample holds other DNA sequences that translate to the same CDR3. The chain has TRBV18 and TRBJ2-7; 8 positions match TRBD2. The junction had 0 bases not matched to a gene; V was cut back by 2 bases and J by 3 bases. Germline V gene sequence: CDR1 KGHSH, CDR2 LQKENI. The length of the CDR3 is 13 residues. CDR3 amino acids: CASSPTSGYEQYF. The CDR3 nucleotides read TGTGCCAGCTCACCAACTAGCGGCTACGAGCAGTACTTC.

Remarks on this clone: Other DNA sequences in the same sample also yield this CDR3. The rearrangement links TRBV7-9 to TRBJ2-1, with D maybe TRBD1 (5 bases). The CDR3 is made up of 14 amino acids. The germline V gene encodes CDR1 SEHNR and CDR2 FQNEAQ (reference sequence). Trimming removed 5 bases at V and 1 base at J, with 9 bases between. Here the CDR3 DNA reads TGTGCCAGCAGCCCGACAGCATCCTACAATGAGCAGTTCTTC. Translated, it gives CASSPTASYNEQFF.

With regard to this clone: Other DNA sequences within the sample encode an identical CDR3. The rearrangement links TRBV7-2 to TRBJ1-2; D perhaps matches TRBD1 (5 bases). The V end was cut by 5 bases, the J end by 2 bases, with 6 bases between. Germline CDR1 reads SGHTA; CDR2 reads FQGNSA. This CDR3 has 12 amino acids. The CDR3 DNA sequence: TGTGCCAGCAGCCAGGGCAACTATGGCTACACCTTC. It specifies CASSQGNYGYTF.

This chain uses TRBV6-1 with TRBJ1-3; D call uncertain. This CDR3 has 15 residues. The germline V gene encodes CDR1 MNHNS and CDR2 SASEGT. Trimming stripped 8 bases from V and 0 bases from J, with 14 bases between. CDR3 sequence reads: CASPFDGLSGNTIYF. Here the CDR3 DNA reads TGTGCCAGCCCTTTTGATGGCCTCTCTGGAAACACCATATATTTT.

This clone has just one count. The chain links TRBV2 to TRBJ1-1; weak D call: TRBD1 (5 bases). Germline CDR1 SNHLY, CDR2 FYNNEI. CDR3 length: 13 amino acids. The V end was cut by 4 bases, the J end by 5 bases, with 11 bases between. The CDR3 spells CASSGGPRTEAFF. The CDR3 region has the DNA TGTGCCAGCAGTGGGGGACCCCGTACTGAAGCTTTCTTT.

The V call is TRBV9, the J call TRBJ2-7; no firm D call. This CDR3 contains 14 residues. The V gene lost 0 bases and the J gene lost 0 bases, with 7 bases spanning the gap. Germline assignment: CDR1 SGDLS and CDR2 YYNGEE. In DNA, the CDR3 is TGTGCCAGCAGCGTAGAGGGTTTCTCCTACGAGCAGTACTTC. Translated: CASSVEGFSYEQYF.

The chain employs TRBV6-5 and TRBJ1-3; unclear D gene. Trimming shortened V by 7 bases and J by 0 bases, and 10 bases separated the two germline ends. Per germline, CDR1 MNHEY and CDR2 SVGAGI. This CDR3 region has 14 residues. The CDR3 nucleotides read TGTGCCAGCAAAGTTGGGGACTCTGGAAACACCATATATTTT. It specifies CASKVGDSGNTIYF.

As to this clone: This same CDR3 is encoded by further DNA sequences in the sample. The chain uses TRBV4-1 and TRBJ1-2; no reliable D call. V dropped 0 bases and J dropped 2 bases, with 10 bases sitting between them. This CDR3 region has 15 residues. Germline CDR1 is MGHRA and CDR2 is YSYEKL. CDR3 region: CASSQEGGTNYGYTF. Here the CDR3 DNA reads TGCGCCAGCAGCCAAGAGGGTGGAACAAACTATGGCTACACCTTC.

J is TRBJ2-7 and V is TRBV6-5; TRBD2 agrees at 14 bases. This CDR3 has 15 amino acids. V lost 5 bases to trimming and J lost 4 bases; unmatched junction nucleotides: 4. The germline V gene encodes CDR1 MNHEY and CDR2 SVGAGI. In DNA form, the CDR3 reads TGTGCCAGCAGTACAAGGACTAGCGGGAGGTACGAGCAGTACTTC. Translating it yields CASSTRTSGRYEQYF.

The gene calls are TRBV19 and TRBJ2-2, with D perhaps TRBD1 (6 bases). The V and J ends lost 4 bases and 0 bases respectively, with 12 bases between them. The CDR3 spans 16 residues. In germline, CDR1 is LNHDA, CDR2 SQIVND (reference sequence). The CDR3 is CASSTGTLANTGELFF. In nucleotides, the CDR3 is TGTGCCAGTAGTACCGGGACACTTGCGAACACCGGGGAGCTGTTTTTT.

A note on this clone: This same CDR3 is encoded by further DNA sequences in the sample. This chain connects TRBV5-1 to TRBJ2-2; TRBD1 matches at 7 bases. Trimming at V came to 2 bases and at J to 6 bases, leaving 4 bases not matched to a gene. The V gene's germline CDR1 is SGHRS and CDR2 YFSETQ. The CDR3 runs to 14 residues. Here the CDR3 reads CASSLGQGAGELFF. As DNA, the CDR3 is TGCGCCAGCAGCTTAGGTCAGGGGGCCGGGGAGCTGTTTTTT.

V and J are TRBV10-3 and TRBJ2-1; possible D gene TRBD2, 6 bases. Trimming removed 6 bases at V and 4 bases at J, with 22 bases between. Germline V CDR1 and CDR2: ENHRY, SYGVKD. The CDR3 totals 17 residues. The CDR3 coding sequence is TGTGCCATCAGAGAGGAACCGGGACTCCTACTTTACAATGAGCAGTTCTTC. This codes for CAIREEPGLLLYNEQFF.

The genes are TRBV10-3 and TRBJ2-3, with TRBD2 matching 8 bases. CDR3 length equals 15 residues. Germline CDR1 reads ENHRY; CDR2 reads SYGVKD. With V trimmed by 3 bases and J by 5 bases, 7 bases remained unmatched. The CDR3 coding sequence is TGTGCCATCAGTGACTACGGGACTAGGGGAGATACGCAGTATTTT. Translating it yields CAISDYGTRGDTQYF.